The 17 T cell receptor beta chains below all came from one sample that was sequenced in a study of cytomegalovirus exposure and HLA in healthy donors. Researchers ran the PCR with 60 Vbeta and 13 Jbeta primers. Profiling relied on immunoSEQ multiplex PCR, and the TCRdb table lists in-frame clones only, not all of them. The sample lists around 180,000 clones, approximately 80% occurring once. Sequences were obtained from PBMCs. These receptors came from a man aged 18 to 35 in good health and CMV-seronegative.

DNA for the CDR3: TGTGCCAGCAAGGGCCAAACTAGCGGCTACGAGCAGTACTTC. It specifies CASKGQTSGYEQYF. The gene calls are TRBV2 and TRBJ2-7; TRBD2 aligns across 8 bases. Losses at the gene ends were 7 bases for V and 3 bases for J; bases not matched to a gene: 8. There are 14 residues in the CDR3. Per the germline V gene, CDR1 is SNHLY and CDR2 is FYNNEI.

This chain joins TRBV6-5 and TRBJ2-7; D is ambiguous. Trimming removed 2 bases at V and 6 bases at J, with 14 bases between. Germline V gives CDR1 MNHEY, CDR2 SVGAGI. The CDR3 extends over 14 amino acids. The CDR3 region has the DNA TGTGCCAGCAGTTACGCGACTCCCCGCGGCGAGCAGTACTTC. Protein: CASSYATPRGEQYF.

This clone was counted once. The rearrangement joins TRBV27 to TRBJ2-1; the D gene is possibly TRBD2 (5 bases). Germline V CDR1 and CDR2: MNHEY, SMNVEV (reference sequence). V gave up 6 bases and J gave up 2 bases, with 14 bases separating them. The CDR3 sequence is 15 residues long. CDR3 sequence: CASRGNAGAYNEQFF. CDR3 nucleotides: TGTGCCAGCAGGGGTAACGCCGGGGCCTACAATGAGCAGTTCTTC.

In this sample, this clone turned up a few times. The chain recombines TRBV7-6 with TRBJ2-5, with D possibly TRBD2 on 6 matching bases. Trimming took 5 bases from V and 3 from J, leaving 13 bases between them. The CDR3 has 14 amino acids. The germline gives CDR1 SGHVS, CDR2 FNYEAQ. The CDR3 coding sequence is TGTGCCAGCAGCCGTACGGGAGATGAAGAGACCCAGTACTTC. This encodes CASSRTGDEETQYF.

The CDR3 is CASSLLGELFF. In DNA, the CDR3 is TGTGCCAGCAGCTTGCTCGGGGAGCTGTTTTTT. The rearrangement uses TRBV5-8 and TRBJ2-2; D is undetermined. This CDR3 comprises 11 residues. V gave up 1 base and J gave up 7 bases, with 2 bases separating them. CDR1 is SGHTS, CDR2 YDEGEE, per germline.

The chain combines TRBV28 with TRBJ2-3; 7 nucleotides line up with TRBD2. Germline V CDR1 and CDR2: MDHEN, SYDVKM. V was clipped by 11 bases and J by 0 bases; unmatched bases: 11. This CDR3 contains 15 residues. The chain's CDR3 is CAGGGIGRSTDTQYF. The CDR3 bases are TGTGCCGGAGGCGGGATCGGGAGGAGCACAGATACGCAGTATTTT. Full variable domain (remainder filled in from reference TRBV28 and TRBJ2-3): DVKVTQSSRYLVKRTGEKVFLECVQDMDHENMFWYRQDPGLGLRLIYFSYDVKMKEKGDIPEGYSVSREKKERFSLILESASTNQTSMYLCAGGGIGRSTDTQYFGPGTRLTVL.

The chain combines TRBV7-3 with TRBJ2-2; 8 bases align to TRBD1. Looked up from germline, CDR1 is SGHTA and CDR2 is FQGTGA. The J segment lost 4 bases and the V segment lost 2 bases, leaving 6 bases of the junction unmatched. There are 16 residues in the CDR3. CDR3 sequence reads: CASSLLGTGATGELFF. CDR3 DNA sequence: TGTGCCAGCAGCTTATTGGGGACAGGCGCCACCGGGGAGCTGTTTTTT.

This chain connects TRBV27 to TRBJ2-3; D is perhaps TRBD2 (6 bases). Per germline, CDR1 MNHEY and CDR2 SMNVEV (reference sequence). V was trimmed by 1 base and J by 0 bases, leaving 8 bases between them. The CDR3 loop spans 15 amino acids. In DNA, the CDR3 is TGTGCCAGCAGTTTATGGGAGGCGAGCACAGATACGCAGTATTTT. It encodes CASSLWEASTDTQYF.

The chain is built from TRBV19 and TRBJ1-4; D remains unclear. Germline V gene sequence: CDR1 LNHDA, CDR2 SQIVND (reference sequence). This CDR3 contains 13 residues. The V and J ends lost 5 bases and 5 bases respectively, with 9 bases between them. The CDR3 region is CASSPLQNEKLFF. In DNA, the CDR3 is TGTGCCAGTAGTCCACTACAAAATGAAAAACTGTTTTTT. Drawing the rest from reference TRBV19 and TRBJ1-4, the complete variable domain is DGGITQSPKYLFRKEGQNVTLSCEQNLNHDAMYWYRQDPGQGLRLIYYSQIVNDFQKGDIAEGYSVSREKKESFPLTVTSAQKNPTAFYLCASSPLQNEKLFFGSGTQLSVL.

The rearrangement uses TRBV6-1 and TRBJ1-2; TRBD1 aligns across 8 bases. V gave up 5 bases and J gave up 0 bases; unmatched junction bases: 11. The CDR3 is made up of 17 amino acids. Germline loops: CDR1 MNHNS, CDR2 SASEGT. The CDR3 is CASSKGQGGRTNYGYTF. The CDR3 nucleotides read TGTGCCAGCAGTAAAGGACAGGGAGGAAGAACTAACTATGGCTACACCTTC.

V usage is TRBV19 and J usage is TRBJ2-2; 13 positions match TRBD2. J was trimmed by 4 bases and V by 4 bases; bases with no gene match: 12. Germline CDR1 reads LNHDA; CDR2 reads SQIVND (reference sequence). This CDR3 is built from 19 residues. In nucleotides, the CDR3 is TGTGCCAGTAGTAAAGGGGGGACTAGCGGGAAGATAGCCACCGGGGAGCTGTTTTTT. This gives the protein CASSKGGTSGKIATGELFF.

The J gene is TRBJ2-5, the V gene TRBV19, with 11 bases identical to TRBD1. With V trimmed by 6 bases and J by 4 bases, 4 bases remained unmatched. CDR3 length: 14 residues. Germline V gene data show CDR1 as LNHDA and CDR2 as SQIVND (reference sequence). The CDR3 region has the DNA TGTGCCAGTAGCCTGGGACAGGGGGTAGAGACCCAGTACTTC. Protein sequence: CASSLGQGVETQYF.

The genes are TRBV7-9 and TRBJ1-1; D call uncertain. Germline assignment: CDR1 SEHNR and CDR2 FQNEAQ (reference sequence). Trimming took 4 bases from V and 0 from J, leaving 21 bases between them. This CDR3 is 18 amino acids long. CDR3 amino acids: CASSSYMGLRLLNTEAFF. The DNA of the CDR3 is TGTGCCAGCAGCTCATATATGGGCCTTCGTCTGTTGAACACTGAAGCTTTCTTT.

This clone was observed a handful of times. The rearrangement links TRBV4-1 to TRBJ1-1, with no clear D. The CDR3 length is 16 residues. Germline V gives CDR1 MGHRA, CDR2 YSYEKL. Trimming cost V 5 bases and J 0 bases, with 16 bases left between them. The DNA for the CDR3 is TGCGCCAGCAGCGCACGATATAAGAGGATGAACACTGAAGCTTTCTTT. Amino acid sequence: CASSARYKRMNTEAFF.

The chain carries TRBV14 and TRBJ1-2; tentative D call: TRBD1 (5 bases). CDR1 is SGHDN, CDR2 FVKESK, per germline. CDR3 length equals 13 residues. V shed 0 bases and J shed 7 bases, with 9 bases lying between them. The CDR3 sequence is CASSQDPRAGYTF. CDR3 DNA: TGTGCCAGCAGCCAAGATCCCAGGGCTGGCTACACCTTC.

The CDR3 is CASSVAVQETQYF. CDR3 nucleotides: TGTGCCAGCAGTGTGGCAGTGCAAGAGACCCAGTACTTC. The chain links TRBV2 to TRBJ2-5; the D is unclear. Trimming removed 4 bases from V and 2 bases from J, with 8 bases in between. From germline, CDR1 is SNHLY and CDR2 FYNNEI. CDR3 length: 13 residues.

This clone was recorded only once. V and J are TRBV10-3 and TRBJ2-7; D unclear. This CDR3 is built from 13 residues. The V end lost 0 bases, the J end lost 6 bases, and 9 bases lay between the germline ends. Per germline, CDR1 ENHRY and CDR2 SYGVKD. The CDR3 sequence: CAISESGSSEQYF. CDR3 DNA: TGTGCCATCAGTGAGTCGGGTAGCAGCGAGCAGTACTTC.